The clone carrying this T cell receptor (beta chain) appeared once. Original methodology: Reference gene primer amplification gave estimated nucleated cell counts. Clones were read by immunoSEQ multiplex PCR, and TCRdb kept only the in-frame ones, dropping some. V and J calls and clone size follow that table, whereas D and trimming were derived from the DNA. The sample includes approximately 130,000 clones, about four fifths seen only once; the top ten take roughly 12%. The data originate from a study of blood T cell repertoires in COVID-19. About the study: Spain, Italy and the United States supplied samples that represented acute and convalescent COVID-19. The analysed material was cDNA or gDNA that came from T cells, B-cell-depleted T cells, or PBMCs.

Material: peripheral blood. This receptor was obtained from a human donor in a cohort sampled during active COVID-19.

The CDR3 protein is CASSLIQTSGGADTQYF. CDR3 bases: TGCGCCAGCAGCTTGATCCAGACTAGCGGGGGGGCAGATACGCAGTATTTT. V usage is TRBV5-1 and J usage is TRBJ2-3; 14 bases line up with TRBD2. The CDR3 is 17 residues long. Germline V gene lookup returns CDR1 SGHRS and CDR2 YFSETQ. J gave up 4 bases and V 1 base, and 5 bases lay outside the gene matches.